What follows are 4 T cell receptor beta chains derived from one specimen sequenced in a study of tumor-infiltrating lymphocytes in primary liver carcinoma. RNA was extracted from whole blood without cell sorting, alongside germline DNA. Total RNA (approximately 0.5 ug) served as template for TCR beta cDNA synthesis primed by a constant-region primer. Three-round nested multiplex PCR performed with slightly modified ARM-PCR produced the TCR beta libraries. Researchers ran the first two PCR rounds for ten to eleven cycles each with TRBV1-TRBV30 forward primers and a C-beta reverse primer. TCRdb independently ran MiXCR on the multiplex PCR reads; one entry per CDR3 protein. The repertoire holds 250,000 to 400,000 distinct CDR3 sequences, with approximately 65% as singletons. The source material was peripheral blood. These receptors were collected from a man aged 40-55 years with primary liver carcinoma and hepatitis B virus infection.

Note on this clonotype: A much larger clone lies a single base off, so this may be a read error. The rearrangement links TRBV6-5 to TRBJ2-1, with D unclear. Germline CDR1 MNHEY, CDR2 SVGAGI. Trimming removed 8 bases at V and 6 bases at J, with 8 bases between. The CDR3 consists of 11 residues. The CDR3 DNA reads as TGTGCCAGCCTTAACGGCAATGAGCAGTTCTTC. It translates to CASLNGNEQFF.

In regard to this clonotype: This sequence may be a read error, since a much larger clone differs from it by one base. The chain links TRBV10-3 to TRBJ2-7, with D possibly being TRBD2 (5 bases). Germline V gene sequence: CDR1 ENHRY, CDR2 SYGVKD. The CDR3 contains 14 residues. Trimming left V 7 bases short and J 1 base short, with 14 bases between. The CDR3 is CAIKSISDSYEQYF. CDR3 bases: TGTGCCATCAAATCTATTAGCGATTCCTACGAGCAGTACTTC.

The CDR3 sequence is CASSLGLLAGGDETQYF. DNA of the CDR3: TGTGCCAGCAGCTTAGGGCTACTAGCGGGAGGGGATGAGACCCAGTACTTC. The V and J genes are TRBV11-3 and TRBJ2-5; 13 bases are a match to TRBD2. The germline V gene encodes CDR1 SGHNT and CDR2 YENEEA. The CDR3 spans 17 residues. The J segment lost 5 bases and the V segment lost 1 base, leaving 7 bases of the junction unmatched. Based on the CDR3 plus reference TRBV11-3 and TRBJ2-5, the full variable domain is EAGVVQSPRYKIIEKKQPVAFWCNPISGHNTLYWYLQNLGQGPELLIRYENEEAVDDSQLPKDRFSAERLKGVDSTLKIQPAELGDSAVYLCASSLGLLAGGDETQYFGPGTRLLVL.

Of note for this clonotype: A much larger clone differs from this one at a single base, so this may be a read error. The chain combines TRBV12-3 or TRBV12-4 with TRBJ1-5; D is ambiguous. The CDR3 has 13 amino acids. Trimming left V 2 bases short and J 6 bases short, with 8 bases between. The CDR3 DNA reads TGTGCCAGCAGTTTACGGGAGTGTCAGCCCCAGCATTTT. Protein: CASSLRECQPQHF.